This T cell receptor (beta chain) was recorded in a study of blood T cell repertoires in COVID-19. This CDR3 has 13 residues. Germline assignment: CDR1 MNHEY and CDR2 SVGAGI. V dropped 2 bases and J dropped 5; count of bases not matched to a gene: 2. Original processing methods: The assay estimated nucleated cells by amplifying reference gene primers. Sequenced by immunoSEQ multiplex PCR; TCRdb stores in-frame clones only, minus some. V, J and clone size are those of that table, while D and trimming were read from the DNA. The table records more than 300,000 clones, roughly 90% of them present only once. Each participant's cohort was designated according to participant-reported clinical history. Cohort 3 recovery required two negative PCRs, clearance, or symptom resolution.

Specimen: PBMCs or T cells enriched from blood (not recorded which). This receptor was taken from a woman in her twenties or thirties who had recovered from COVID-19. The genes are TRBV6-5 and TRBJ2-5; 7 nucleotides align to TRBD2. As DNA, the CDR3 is TGTGCCAGCAGTTACGGACTAGAGGAGACCCAGTACTTC. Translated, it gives CASSYGLEETQYF.